This T cell receptor beta chain was sequenced in a study of T cell responses to AZD1222 COVID-19 vaccine. Profiled with immunoSEQ multiplex PCR; TCRdb holds only in-frame clones, not every one. This table holds roughly 90,000 clones, approximately 90% found once. CDR1 is MNHEY and CDR2 is SVGAGI in the germline V gene. V was pared by 6 bases and J by 3 bases, with 14 bases between. The CDR3 covers 15 residues. The sequence derives from an adult in good health. The sequenced sample was peripheral blood, obtained on day 0 of MenACWY control vaccination. The gene calls are TRBV6-5 and TRBJ2-2; D tentatively reads TRBD1 or TRBD2 (5 bases each). The CDR3 sequence is CASRQDGIYTGELFF. In DNA, the CDR3 is TGTGCCAGCAGACAGGACGGGATTTACACCGGGGAGCTGTTTTTT.